This T cell receptor (beta chain) was captured in a study of blood T cell repertoires in COVID-19. In the study overall: Material from acute and convalescent COVID-19 was sourced from the United States, Italy and Spain. T cells, B-cell-depleted T cells, or PBMCs supplied cDNA or gDNA.

V gave up 1 base and J gave up 8 bases, with 14 bases separating them. The CDR3 has 14 residues. Per the germline V gene, CDR1 is GTSNPN and CDR2 is SVGIG (reference sequence). Authors' data handling: Nucleated cell number was recorded as an estimate derived from reference gene primer amplification. Profiled with immunoSEQ multiplex PCR; TCRdb holds only in-frame clones, not every one. That table furnishes V, J and clone size, whereas the DNA furnished D and trimming. The data show about 150,000 clones, approximately 90% seen once. Sequenced input: peripheral blood. The chain carries TRBV30 and TRBJ1-4; perhaps TRBD1 as D (5 bases). The receptor was derived from a woman aged 40 to 50 with acute or convalescent COVID-19. In DNA, the CDR3 is TGTGCCTGGAGTGGCATAGGGGTGGAAGAAAAACTGTTTTTT. It is translated as CAWSGIGVEEKLFF.